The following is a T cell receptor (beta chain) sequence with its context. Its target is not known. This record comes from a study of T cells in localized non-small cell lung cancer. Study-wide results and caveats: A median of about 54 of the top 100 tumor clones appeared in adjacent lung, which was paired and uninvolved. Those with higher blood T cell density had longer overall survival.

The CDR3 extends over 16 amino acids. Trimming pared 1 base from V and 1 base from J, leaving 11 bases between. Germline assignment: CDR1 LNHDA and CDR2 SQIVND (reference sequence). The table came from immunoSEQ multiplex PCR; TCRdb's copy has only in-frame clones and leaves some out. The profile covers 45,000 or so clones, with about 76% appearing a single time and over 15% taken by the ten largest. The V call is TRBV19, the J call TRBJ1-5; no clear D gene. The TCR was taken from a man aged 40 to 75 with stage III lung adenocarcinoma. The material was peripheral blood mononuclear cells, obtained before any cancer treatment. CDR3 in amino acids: CASSIVEGWSNQPQHF. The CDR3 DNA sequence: TGTGCCAGTAGTATAGTCGAGGGTTGGAGCAATCAGCCCCAGCATTTT.